The 2 T cell receptor beta chains below come from one sample, sequenced in a study of PD-1 blockade in classical Hodgkin lymphoma. Here immunoSEQ multiplex PCR was the method, and the copy in TCRdb shows in-frame clones only, minus some. The sample carries 25,000 to 30,000 clones, roughly nine tenths recorded once. Time point described: newly diagnosed, previously untreated cHL patient sample. Material: peripheral blood mononuclear cells (PBMCs). The receptors stem from a human donor with classical Hodgkin lymphoma.

This sequence joins TRBV28 and TRBJ2-7; no definite D call. Trimming removed 6 bases at V and 0 bases at J, with 9 bases between. The germline CDR1 and CDR2 sequences are MDHEN and SYDVKM. The CDR3 has 13 amino acids. CDR3 nucleotides: TGTGCCAGCAGCCTACCACTCTCCTACGAGCAGTACTTC. It codes for CASSLPLSYEQYF.

The chain has TRBV27 and TRBJ1-2; weak D call: TRBD1 (5 bases). Germline CDR1 and CDR2: MNHEY and SMNVEV (reference sequence). The CDR3 extends over 15 amino acids. The V gene lost 3 bases and the J gene lost 8 bases, with 19 bases spanning the gap. This CDR3 reads CASSFYSGAPAGYTF. The CDR3 nucleotides read TGTGCCAGCAGTTTCTATTCCGGGGCACCGGCCGGCTACACCTTC.